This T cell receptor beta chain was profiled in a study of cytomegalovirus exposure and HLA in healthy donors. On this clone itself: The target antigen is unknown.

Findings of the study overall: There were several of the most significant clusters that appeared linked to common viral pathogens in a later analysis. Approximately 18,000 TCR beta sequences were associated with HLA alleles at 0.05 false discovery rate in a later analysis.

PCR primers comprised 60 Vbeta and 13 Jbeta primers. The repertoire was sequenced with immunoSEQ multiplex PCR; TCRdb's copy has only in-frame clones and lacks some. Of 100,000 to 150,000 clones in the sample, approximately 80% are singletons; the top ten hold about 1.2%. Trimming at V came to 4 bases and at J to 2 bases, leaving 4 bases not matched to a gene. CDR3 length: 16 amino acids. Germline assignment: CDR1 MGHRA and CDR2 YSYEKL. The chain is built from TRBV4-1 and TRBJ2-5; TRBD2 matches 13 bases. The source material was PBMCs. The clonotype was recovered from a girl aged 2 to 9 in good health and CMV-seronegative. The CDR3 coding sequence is TGCGCCAGCAGCCCGTCGGGACTAGCGGGACAAGAGACCCAGTACTTC. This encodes CASSPSGLAGQETQYF.